Reported below is one TCR beta chain. The antigen it binds to is not known. No clone much larger than this one lies a single base away; base qualities are absent. The library was made by the immunoSEQ multiplex PCR assay. TCRdb obtained this table from immuneACCESS and retained in-frame rearrangements with V and J assigned. These tables miss some clones; where compared with another copy, unresolved V genes account for less than half of the shortfall, and the remainder is unexplained. This sample gives roughly 90,000 clones in total; about 78% of them show up just once. Of the sample, approximately 3.8% is held by the ten largest clones. Focal radiation therapy combined with CTLA-4 blockade (ipilimumab) was tested in patients with chemo-refractory metastatic non-small-cell lung cancer. From its cysteine to its phenylalanine, the CDR3 spans 16 amino acids. Only the CDR3 DNA stays, 48 bases, in frame from base 1.

This sample was taken from a study of radiotherapy plus CTLA-4 blockade in lung cancer listed by TCRdb under 2018. Background on the whole study: Among the enrolled patients, approximately 18% had an objective response, and 31% reached disease control.

Broad study findings and their caveats: TCR clones derived from tumors expanded in peripheral blood after treatment with radiotherapy and ipilimumab. Increased serum interferon-beta after radiation, together with early dynamic changes in blood T cell clones, were reported to be the strongest predictors of response.

The TCR was taken from a human donor with non-small cell lung cancer who had a partial response to radiotherapy plus ipilimumab. Some clones in this sample may be carry-over from other donors' samples. Material: peripheral blood, obtained from a patient treated with radiotherapy plus ipilimumab. Rearrangement joined TRBV21-1 to TRBJ2-5; no DNA check was done on the table's D call, TRBD2. TRBV21-1 is annotated as a pseudogene. This receptor carries the CDR3 CASSKTRAVTGETQYF. Read as DNA, the sequence is TGTGCCAGCAGCAAAACCCGCGCAGTCACGGGAGAGACCCAGTACTTC.